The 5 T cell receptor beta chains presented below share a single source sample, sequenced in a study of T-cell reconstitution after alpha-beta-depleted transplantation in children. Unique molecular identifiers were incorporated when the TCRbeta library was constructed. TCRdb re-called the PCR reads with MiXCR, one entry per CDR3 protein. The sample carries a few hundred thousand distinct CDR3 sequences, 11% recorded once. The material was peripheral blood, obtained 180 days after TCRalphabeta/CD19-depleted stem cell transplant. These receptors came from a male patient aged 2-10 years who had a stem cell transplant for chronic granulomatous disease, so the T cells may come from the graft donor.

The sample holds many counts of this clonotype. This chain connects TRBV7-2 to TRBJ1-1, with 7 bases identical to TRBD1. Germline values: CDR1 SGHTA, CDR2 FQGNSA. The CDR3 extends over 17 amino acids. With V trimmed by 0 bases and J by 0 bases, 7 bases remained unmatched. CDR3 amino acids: CASSLAGTVKLNTEAFF. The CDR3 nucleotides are TGTGCCAGCAGCTTAGCAGGGACAGTAAAATTGAACACTGAAGCTTTCTTT. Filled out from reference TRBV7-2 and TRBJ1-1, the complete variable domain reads GAGVSQSPSNKVTEKGKDVELRCDPISGHTALYWYRQSLGQGLEFLIYFQGNSAPDKSGLPSDRFSAERTGGSVSTLTIQRTQQEDSAVYLCASSLAGTVKLNTEAFFGQGTRLTVV.

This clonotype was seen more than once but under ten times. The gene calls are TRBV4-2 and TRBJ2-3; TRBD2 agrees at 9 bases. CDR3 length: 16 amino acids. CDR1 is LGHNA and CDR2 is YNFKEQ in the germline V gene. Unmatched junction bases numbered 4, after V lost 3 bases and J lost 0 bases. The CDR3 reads CASSQLAGASTDTQYF. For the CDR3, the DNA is TGTGCCAGCAGCCAGTTAGCGGGGGCCAGCACAGATACGCAGTATTTT.

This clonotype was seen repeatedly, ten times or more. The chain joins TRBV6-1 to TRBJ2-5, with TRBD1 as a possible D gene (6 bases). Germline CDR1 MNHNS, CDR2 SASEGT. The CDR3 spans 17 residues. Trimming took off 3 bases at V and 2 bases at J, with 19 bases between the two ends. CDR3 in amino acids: CASSEKDSGGPQETQYF. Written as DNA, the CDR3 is TGTGCCAGCAGTGAGAAGGACAGTGGGGGCCCTCAAGAGACCCAGTACTTC.

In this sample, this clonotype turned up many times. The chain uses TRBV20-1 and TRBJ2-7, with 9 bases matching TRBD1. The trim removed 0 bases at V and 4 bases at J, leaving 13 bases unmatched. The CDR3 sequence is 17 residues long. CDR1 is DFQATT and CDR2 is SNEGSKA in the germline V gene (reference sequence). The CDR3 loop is CSAREGGRTGGSYEQYF. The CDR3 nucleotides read TGCAGTGCTAGAGAAGGCGGGAGAACAGGGGGCAGTTACGAGCAGTACTTC.

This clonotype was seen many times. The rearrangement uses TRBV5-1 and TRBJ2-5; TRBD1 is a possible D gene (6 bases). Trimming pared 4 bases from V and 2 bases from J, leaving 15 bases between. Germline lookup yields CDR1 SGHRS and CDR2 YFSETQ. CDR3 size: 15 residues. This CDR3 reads CASSPGQTIQETQYF. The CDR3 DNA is TGCGCCAGCAGCCCCGGACAGACGATACAAGAGACCCAGTACTTC.